Presented here are 27 T cell receptor beta chains from one specimen sequenced in a study of neurological immune-mediated disorders. TCRdb re-analysed the 5' RACE reads in MiXCR, keeping a single row per CDR3 protein. The sample includes about 50,000 distinct CDR3 sequences, roughly 15% of them seen just once. The sequenced material came from PBMCs. The receptors stem from a man aged 60-69 years in good health.

This clonotype has ten or more counts. This chain connects TRBV10-3 to TRBJ2-7; perhaps D is TRBD1 or TRBD2 (5 bases each). Looked up from germline, CDR1 is ENHRY and CDR2 is SYGVKD. The CDR3 is 15 residues long. The V end was cut by 7 bases, the J end by 6 bases, with 22 bases between. The CDR3 loop is CAIKWGRSETREQYF. DNA of the CDR3: TGTGCCATCAAGTGGGGACGGTCGGAGACTCGCGAGCAGTACTTC.

The V gene is TRBV11-1, the J gene TRBJ2-7; D is uncertain. Germline CDR1 and CDR2: SGHAT and FQDESV (reference sequence). CDR3 size: 12 residues. V shed 6 bases and J shed 7 bases, with 13 bases lying between them. The CDR3 here is CASSSPFEEQYF. CDR3 nucleotide sequence: TGTGCCAGCAGTTCCCCCTTTGAGGAGCAGTACTTC.

This clonotype was found many times. This chain connects TRBV6-4 to TRBJ2-1; D remains unclear. The germline V and J ends were trimmed by 2 bases and 6 bases, with 8 bases remaining between them. Germline V gene data show CDR1 as MRHNA and CDR2 as SNTAGT. The length of the CDR3 is 13 residues. CDR3 sequence: CASSDRESNEQFF. CDR3 bases: TGTGCCAGCAGTGACAGGGAAAGCAATGAGCAGTTCTTC.

In this sample, this clonotype turned up many times. The genes are TRBV20-1 and TRBJ2-5; TRBD1 matches 7 bases. The CDR3 runs to 13 residues. The germline V gene has CDR1 DFQATT and CDR2 SNEGSKA (reference sequence). V gave up 6 bases and J gave up 4 bases; unmatched junction bases: 8. This chain's CDR3 is CSASKDRLETQYF. The CDR3 nucleotides are TGCAGTGCCTCTAAGGACAGGCTAGAGACCCAGTACTTC.

This clonotype appeared many times. The chain employs TRBV7-2 and TRBJ2-7; 7 nucleotides line up with TRBD1. Germline V gene sequence: CDR1 SGHTA, CDR2 FQGNSA. The CDR3 runs to 16 residues. With V trimmed by 2 bases and J by 0 bases, 7 bases remained unmatched. CDR3 residues: CASSLLGTVSSYEQYF. The CDR3 region has the DNA TGTGCCAGCAGCTTACTCGGGACAGTGAGCTCCTACGAGCAGTACTTC.

At least ten counts were recorded for this clonotype. The gene calls are TRBV5-1 and TRBJ2-7, with 10 bases aligning to TRBD2. Trimming cost V 5 bases and J 0 bases; bases outside gene matches: 5. Germline V gives CDR1 SGHRS, CDR2 YFSETQ. The CDR3 has 15 amino acids. This CDR3 reads CASRPSGSTSYEQYF. In nucleotides, the CDR3 is TGCGCCAGCAGGCCTAGCGGGAGCACCTCCTACGAGCAGTACTTC.

Many counts were recorded for this clonotype. Compared with germline, one end of the junction differs, possibly owing to a read error. The V gene is TRBV28, the J gene TRBJ2-7; 7 nucleotides agree with TRBD1. This CDR3 has 14 residues. Germline V lookup: CDR1 MDHEN, CDR2 SYDVKM. The CDR3 DNA reads TGTGCCAGCAGTCAACAGGGGTCGGTGGGCCAGGTGTGCTTC. Its protein product is CASSQQGSVGQVCF.

This clonotype has a count of ten or more. This chain connects TRBV7-6 to TRBJ1-1; no clear D gene. Germline-derived CDR1 and CDR2 are SGHVS and FNYEAQ. The CDR3 is 13 amino acids. The ends were cut back, 3 bases at V and 3 bases at J, with 8 bases in the middle. The CDR3: CASSFRSDTEAFF. CDR3 in DNA: TGTGCCAGCAGCTTCCGCTCGGACACTGAAGCTTTCTTT.

This clonotype was detected ten times or more. The V and J genes are TRBV4-2 and TRBJ2-3, with TRBD2 matching over 9 bases. Germline assignment: CDR1 LGHNA and CDR2 YNFKEQ. V shed 1 base, J shed 1 base, and the junction held 15 bases outside the gene matches. CDR3 length: 20 amino acids. CDR3 protein: CASSQGAGAGGPSGTDTQYF. The CDR3 bases are TGTGCCAGCAGCCAAGGGGCGGGAGCGGGAGGTCCCTCTGGCACAGATACGCAGTATTTT.

This clonotype has a count of ten or more. The V gene is TRBV5-1, the J gene TRBJ2-1; D may be TRBD2 (6 bases). This CDR3 is 16 amino acids long. Deletions cut 0 bases from V and 7 bases from J, with 17 bases between. Germline-derived CDR1 and CDR2 are SGHRS and YFSETQ. DNA of the CDR3: TGCGCCAGCAGCTTGGATTCTGGCGGGATAGGAAATGAGCAGTTCTTC. Residues: CASSLDSGGIGNEQFF.

This clonotype was recorded many times. This CDR3 reads CSAEDFYGYTF. CDR3 DNA sequence: TGCAGTGCTGAGGATTTCTATGGCTACACCTTC. The V call is TRBV20-1, the J call TRBJ1-2, with D hard to call. In germline, CDR1 is DFQATT, CDR2 SNEGSKA (reference sequence). This CDR3 is built from 11 residues. V lost 5 bases to trimming and J lost 4 bases, with 8 bases between them.

At least ten counts were recorded for this clonotype. The chain has TRBV7-2 and TRBJ2-5, with 7 nucleotides matching TRBD1. The CDR3 spans 14 residues. Germline V lookup: CDR1 SGHTA, CDR2 FQGNSA. Trimming removed 3 bases from V and 4 bases from J; junction bases left unmatched: 5. The CDR3 DNA follows: TGTGCCAGCAGCTTCACAGGGGCGCGAGAGACCCAGTACTTC. Encoded protein: CASSFTGARETQYF. The whole variable domain, remainder taken from reference TRBV7-2 and TRBJ2-5, is GAGVSQSPSNKVTEKGKDVELRCDPISGHTALYWYRQSLGQGLEFLIYFQGNSAPDKSGLPSDRFSAERTGGSVSTLTIQRTQQEDSAVYLCASSFTGARETQYFGPGTRLLVL.

Turning to this clonotype: At one boundary the junction diverges from the germline segment, which might be a read error. The chain carries TRBV5-1 and TRBJ1-2; TRBD1 matches 7 bases. The CDR3 is made up of 14 amino acids. CDR1 and CDR2 (germline): SGHRS, YFSETQ. The CDR3 sequence is CASSLGTAGHGYTF. The CDR3 DNA is TGTGCCAGCAGCTTGGGGACAGCCGGCCATGGCTACACCTTC. Based on the CDR3 plus reference TRBV5-1 and TRBJ1-2, the full variable domain is KAGVTQTPRYLIKTRGQQVTLSCSPISGHRSVSWYQQTPGQGLQFLFEYFSETQRNKGNFPGRFSGRQFSNSRSEMNVSTLELGDSALYLCASSLGTAGHGYTFGSGTRLTVV.

There are many counts of this clonotype. The genes are TRBV5-1 and TRBJ2-1, with 12 bases fitting TRBD2. Germline CDR1 is SGHRS and CDR2 is YFSETQ. This CDR3 is 14 amino acids long. V lost 7 bases to trimming and J lost 6 bases; unmatched junction nucleotides: 5. CDR3 region: CASSTTSGSNEQFF. Written as DNA, the CDR3 is TGCGCCAGCTCTACGACTAGCGGGAGCAATGAGCAGTTCTTC.

This clonotype was observed at least ten times. V is TRBV7-3 and J is TRBJ2-3, with TRBD2 matching 7 bases. Looked up from germline, CDR1 is SGHTA and CDR2 is FQGTGA. J was trimmed by 2 bases and V by 6 bases; bases with no gene match: 5. The CDR3 runs 14 residues. Written as DNA, the CDR3 is TGTGCCAGCAGTTTCAGCGGGACCACAGATACGCAGTATTTT. It yields the protein CASSFSGTTDTQYF.

This clonotype has a handful of counts. The rearrangement links TRBV14 to TRBJ2-3; no clear D. The CDR3 totals 13 residues. The V and J ends lost 0 bases and 5 bases respectively, with 6 bases between them. Germline CDR1 is SGHDN and CDR2 is FVKESK. CDR3 bases: TGTGCCAGCAGCCAAGATCACGGAGATACGCAGTATTTT. Translating it yields CASSQDHGDTQYF.

This clonotype was seen repeatedly, ten times or more. The chain employs TRBV20-1 and TRBJ2-7; unclear D gene. CDR3 size: 15 residues. Between the trimmed V and J ends, which lost 4 bases and 2 bases, there was a span of 18 bases. CDR1 and CDR2 (germline): DFQATT, SNEGSKA (reference sequence). CDR3: CSANSGSPSPYEQYF. The CDR3, as DNA: TGCAGTGCTAACTCCGGGTCTCCCTCGCCCTACGAGCAGTACTTC.

The rearrangement links TRBV20-1 to TRBJ2-2; D not certain. CDR3 length equals 12 residues. Between the trimmed V and J ends, which lost 6 bases and 2 bases, there was a span of 7 bases. Per germline, CDR1 DFQATT and CDR2 SNEGSKA (reference sequence). CDR3 sequence (DNA): TGCAGTGCCGCAGGAAACACCGGGGAGCTGTTTTTT. Protein sequence: CSAAGNTGELFF.

This clonotype was counted many times. The CDR3 reads CASSPRPGTHQETQYF. The CDR3 DNA reads as TGTGCCAGCAGCCCGCGACCCGGGACACACCAAGAGACCCAGTACTTC. The J gene is TRBJ2-5, the V gene TRBV7-9; tentatively, D is TRBD1 (6 bases). Germline lookup yields CDR1 SEHNR and CDR2 FQNEAQ (reference sequence). With 5 bases removed from V and 0 bases from J, the gap between germline ends came to 16 bases. This CDR3 has 16 residues.

This clonotype has ten or more counts. The chain uses TRBV6-6 and TRBJ2-3; TRBD2 matches at 10 bases. Germline-derived CDR1 and CDR2 are MNHNY and SVGAGI (reference sequence). CDR3 length equals 18 residues. The junction had 8 bases not matched to a gene; V was cut back by 2 bases and J by 0 bases. DNA for the CDR3: TGTGCCAGCAGTTACCCGCAGCGGGGGGGAACTAGCACAGATACGCAGTATTTT. Translation gives CASSYPQRGGTSTDTQYF.

This clonotype has at least ten counts. The rearrangement links TRBV3-1 to TRBJ2-7; 7 bases are a match to TRBD1. CDR1 is LGHDT, CDR2 YNNKEL, per germline (reference sequence). V was pared by 0 bases and J by 6 bases, with 8 bases of the junction left unmatched. CDR3 length equals 15 residues. The CDR3 bases are TGTGCCAGCAGCCAAGATATTATACAGGGGAGCGAGCAGTACTTC. This encodes CASSQDIIQGSEQYF.

The J gene is TRBJ2-1, the V gene TRBV18; TRBD2 agrees at 11 bases. Germline V gene lookup returns CDR1 KGHSH and CDR2 LQKENI. The trim removed 3 bases at V and 6 bases at J, leaving 4 bases unmatched. CDR3 length: 15 residues. CDR3 in amino acids: CASSPLAGGTNEQFF. The CDR3 nucleotides are TGTGCCAGCTCACCCCTAGCGGGAGGAACCAATGAGCAGTTCTTC. The full variable domain, rest sourced from reference TRBV18 and TRBJ2-1, is NAGVMQNPRHLVRRRGQEARLRCSPMKGHSHVYWYRQLPEEGLKFMVYLQKENIIDESGMPKERFSAEFPKEGPSILRIQQVVRGDSAAYFCASSPLAGGTNEQFFGPGTRLTVL.

Points on this clonotype: A much more abundant neighbour one base away suggests this may be a read error. This chain connects TRBV20-1 to TRBJ2-5, with D hard to call. The germline gives CDR1 DFQATT, CDR2 SNEGSKA (reference sequence). The CDR3 runs to 12 residues. Deletions cut 6 bases from V and 8 bases from J, with 16 bases between. The CDR3 protein is CSAADPGCTQYF. The CDR3 nucleotides read TGCAGTGCCGCCGACCCAGGCTGTACCCAGTACTTC.

This clonotype was picked up many times. The DNA for the CDR3 is TGCAGTGCCCTGATACTAGCGGGAGGGTCCTACAATGAGCAGTTCTTC. The encoded protein is CSALILAGGSYNEQFF. The rearrangement uses TRBV20-1 and TRBJ2-1, with 13 bases fitting TRBD2. The CDR3 contains 16 residues. Germline CDR1 and CDR2: DFQATT and SNEGSKA (reference sequence). Germline trimming cut 6 bases from V and 1 base from J; bases unmatched to any gene: 6.

This clonotype was counted ten times or more. The rearrangement joins TRBV20-1 to TRBJ2-3; no clear D. V shed 7 bases and J shed 1 base, with 9 bases lying between them. The CDR3 runs to 12 residues. Germline CDR1 reads DFQATT; CDR2 reads SNEGSKA (reference sequence). The CDR3 sequence: CSGPVGTDTQYF. The CDR3 DNA follows: TGCAGTGGACCTGTCGGCACAGATACGCAGTATTTT.

This clonotype was counted many times. The chain uses TRBV27 and TRBJ2-7; 12 bases fit TRBD1. V gave up 6 bases and J gave up 2 bases; unmatched junction bases: 2. CDR3 length equals 14 residues. The germline V gene has CDR1 MNHEY and CDR2 SMNVEV (reference sequence). The CDR3 loop reads CASSRDRGPYEQYF. The CDR3 DNA is TGTGCCAGCAGCCGGGACAGGGGGCCCTACGAGCAGTACTTC.

This clonotype was observed many times. The chain's CDR3 is CASSLETNTEAFF. CDR3 DNA sequence: TGCGCCAGCAGCTTAGAGACAAACACTGAAGCTTTCTTT. The genes are TRBV5-1 and TRBJ1-1; D gene unclear. The CDR3 runs to 13 residues. The ends were cut back, 2 bases at V and 2 bases at J, with 7 bases in the middle. Germline V lookup: CDR1 SGHRS, CDR2 YFSETQ.